These 11 T cell receptor beta chains came from one sample sequenced in a study of CD8 T cells in ankylosing spondylitis. TCRdb passed the 5' RACE reads through MiXCR, listing each CDR3 protein once. The table lists 200,000 to 300,000 distinct CDR3 sequences, 8% to 9% of them singletons. The material sequenced was blood, either unsorted or a sorted T cell fraction (not recorded which). These receptors were taken from a female donor with ankylosing spondylitis or in good health (not recorded which).

This clonotype was counted once. This may arise from a read error, as a much more abundant clone is one base away. CDR3: CASSSPPRQTHTGELFF. CDR3 nucleotides: TGTGCCAGCAGCTCGCCTCCGCGACAAACTCACACCGGGGAGCTGTTTTTT. This rearrangement joins TRBV7-9 to TRBJ2-2; D unclear. CDR1 SEHNR and CDR2 FQNEAQ come from the germline V gene (reference sequence). The CDR3 is made up of 17 amino acids. Trimming left V 4 bases short and J 3 bases short, with 18 bases between.

This clonotype was detected many times. The chain has TRBV4-3 and TRBJ2-1; D may be TRBD2 (6 bases). Germline CDR1 reads LGHNA; CDR2 reads YSLEER. CDR3 length: 16 amino acids. The ends were cut back, 0 bases at V and 7 bases at J, with 16 bases in the middle. The CDR3 nucleotides are TGCGCCAGCAGCCAAGATCGGGGAGGCCATTCAAATGAGCAGTTCTTC. Amino acid sequence: CASSQDRGGHSNEQFF.

This clonotype was observed many times. The rearrangement joins TRBV9 to TRBJ2-1, with 11 positions matching TRBD2. The V and J ends lost 4 bases and 0 bases, in that order; junction bases with no gene match: 9. This CDR3 has 18 amino acids. Germline V CDR1 and CDR2: SGDLS, YYNGEE. The CDR3 DNA reads TGTGCCAGCAGCACCAGCCCGGGACTAGCGGTCTCCTACAATGAGCAGTTCTTC. Protein product: CASSTSPGLAVSYNEQFF.

A few counts support this clonotype. The chain employs TRBV5-5 and TRBJ2-1; 12 nucleotides align to TRBD2. The V gene end was trimmed by 4 bases and the J gene end by 9 bases; junction bases not matched to a gene: 11. CDR3 length: 16 amino acids. From germline, CDR1 is SGHKS and CDR2 YYEKEE (reference sequence). Here the CDR3 reads CASSVDLAGGNSEQFF. In nucleotides, the CDR3 is TGTGCCAGCAGCGTTGATCTAGCGGGAGGGAACAGTGAGCAGTTCTTC.

This clonotype was recorded many times. The V and J genes are TRBV13 and TRBJ2-3; the match to TRBD2 covers 7 bases. Trimming at V came to 5 bases and at J to 8 bases, leaving 13 bases not matched to a gene. The length of the CDR3 is 15 residues. Germline V gene lookup returns CDR1 PRHDT and CDR2 FYEKMQ (reference sequence). CDR3 protein: CASSEESGAQVTQYF. The CDR3, as DNA: TGTGCCAGCAGCGAAGAAAGCGGGGCACAGGTTACGCAGTATTTT.

Many counts were recorded for this clonotype. The V and J genes are TRBV10-1 and TRBJ2-7; D gene unclear. Trimming took off 2 bases at V and 2 bases at J, with 7 bases between the two ends. This CDR3 has 13 amino acids. Germline lookup yields CDR1 WNHNN and CDR2 SYGVQD (reference sequence). CDR3 bases: TGCGCCAGCAGTGAGGGGGTAGCCTACGAGCAGTACTTC. The encoded protein is CASSEGVAYEQYF.

Ten or more counts support this clonotype. The rearrangement uses TRBV6-5 and TRBJ2-2; no firm D call. In germline, CDR1 is MNHEY, CDR2 SVGAGI. The CDR3 is 17 residues long. Trimming shortened V by 1 base and J by 0 bases, and 12 bases separated the two germline ends. CDR3 region: CASSYWADTSNTGELFF. The CDR3 region has the DNA TGTGCCAGCAGTTACTGGGCAGACACGTCGAACACCGGGGAGCTGTTTTTT.

This clonotype has a count of ten or more. J is TRBJ2-1 and V is TRBV7-2; no firm D call. Trimming left V 6 bases short and J 7 bases short, with 10 bases between. The CDR3 sequence is 12 residues long. Germline-derived CDR1 and CDR2 are SGHTA and FQGNSA. The CDR3 loop reads CASRYLWNEQFF. CDR3 DNA: TGTGCCAGCAGGTACCTGTGGAATGAGCAGTTCTTC.

This clonotype was detected a few times. This sequence may be a read error, since a much larger clone differs from it by one base. This chain connects TRBV20-1 to TRBJ2-7; 7 bases line up with TRBD1. This CDR3 is 13 amino acids long. The germline gives CDR1 DFQATT, CDR2 SNEGSKA (reference sequence). Trimming cost V 8 bases and J 4 bases; bases outside gene matches: 11. The CDR3 DNA follows: TGCAGTACTACTGACAGGGATTGGTACGAGCAGTACTTC. This translates into CSTTDRDWYEQYF.

This clonotype was found many times. This chain joins TRBV5-1 and TRBJ1-2, with 8 bases matching TRBD1. The CDR3 spans 13 residues. Germline CDR1 SGHRS, CDR2 YFSETQ. Trimming removed 6 bases from V and 5 bases from J; junction bases left unmatched: 6. The DNA of the CDR3 is TGCGCCAGCACCGCACAGGGGGTTTATGGCTACACCTTC. Amino acids: CASTAQGVYGYTF. Looking up the rest from reference TRBV5-1 and TRBJ1-2 gives the full variable domain: KAGVTQTPRYLIKTRGQQVTLSCSPISGHRSVSWYQQTPGQGLQFLFEYFSETQRNKGNFPGRFSGRQFSNSRSEMNVSTLELGDSALYLCASTAQGVYGYTFGSGTRLTVV.

The table lists this clonotype with many counts. The V call is TRBV19, the J call TRBJ2-1; 7 positions match TRBD2. This CDR3 is built from 17 residues. V shed 3 bases, J shed 0 bases, and the junction held 8 bases outside the gene matches. Germline CDR1 is LNHDA and CDR2 is SQIVND (reference sequence). The CDR3 DNA sequence: TGTGCCAGTAGTATGGGAGGGGTCGGGAGCTCCTACAATGAGCAGTTCTTC. Translated: CASSMGGVGSSYNEQFF.